This T cell receptor beta chain was documented in a study of patients and donors after allogeneic stem cell transplantation. One entry per CDR3 protein results from TCRdb running MiXCR on the RT-PCR reads. Of 150,000 to 250,000 distinct CDR3 sequences detected, 41% appear once; the ten largest clones hold 33%. Trimming cost V 7 bases and J 2 bases, with 11 bases left between them. This CDR3 comprises 13 residues. Germline-derived CDR1 and CDR2 are SGHDT and YYEEEE. The gene calls are TRBV5-6 and TRBJ2-3; D is perhaps TRBD2 (6 bases). The source material was blood, either unsorted or a sorted T cell fraction (not recorded which). This clonotype originated in a human donor who was either an allogeneic HSCT recipient or a stem cell or donor lymphocyte infusion donor (not recorded which). It is not recorded whose cells these are; they may come from a transplant donor. CDR3 nucleotides: TGTGCCAGCTCGAGGGACTTCACAGATACGCAGTATTTT. It specifies CASSRDFTDTQYF.